This T cell receptor beta chain originates from a study of blood T cell repertoires in COVID-19. Study summary: The samples span acute and convalescent COVID-19 from the United States, Italy and Spain. In each case, the material was cDNA or gDNA derived from T cells, B-cell-depleted T cells, or PBMCs.

CDR1 and CDR2 from the germline V gene are SGHNT and YYREEE (reference sequence). The germline V and J ends were trimmed by 4 bases and 4 bases, with 14 bases remaining between them. The CDR3 extends over 14 amino acids. The authors' processing: Scientists estimated how many nucleated cells there were by amplifying reference gene primers. The method was immunoSEQ multiplex PCR; TCRdb's version includes in-frame clones alone and lacks a portion of them. From that table come the V and J calls and clone size; the DNA was used to work out D and trimming. Here the sample spans roughly 90,000 clones, 86% being singletons.

The sample comprised peripheral blood. The TCR originated in a human donor in a cohort sampled during active COVID-19. The chain couples TRBV5-4 to TRBJ2-5; D may be TRBD2 (5 bases). CDR3 loop: CASSPPGNSETQYF. The CDR3 region has the DNA TGTGCCAGCAGCCCCCCGGGAAATTCAGAGACCCAGTACTTC.